The clone carrying this T cell receptor beta chain was seen a few times. Its antigen is undetermined. Sequencing libraries made from TCR beta cDNA carried unique molecular identifiers. T cells numbering about 0.9 to 11 million yielded some 480,000 cDNA molecules. TCRdb called the PCR reads again in MiXCR, with one record for every CDR3 protein. The profile covers about 800,000 distinct CDR3 sequences, with about 32% appearing a single time and around 0.56% taken by the ten largest. This entry comes from a study of post-analysis software for immune sequencing data. Overall study context: The disease courses covered relapsing-remitting, secondary progressive and progressive-relapsing multiple sclerosis.

Findings of the study overall: Normalized Chao1 diversity was significantly lower in multiple sclerosis patients than in controls. TRBV segments more frequent in patients than in controls numbered several and included TRBV5-6, TRBV5-1 and TRBV20-1. Strong co-clustering by F measure was seen for same-batch samples.

Germline CDR1 and CDR2: SEHNR and FQNEAQ (reference sequence). CDR3 length equals 14 residues. The sequence was collected from a girl aged 5-17 years with multiple sclerosis. The sample taken for sequencing was blood. The chain is built from TRBV7-9 and TRBJ2-4; D is unclear. The J call may be wrong; the DNA end is better matched by TRBJ2-7. The CDR3 spells CASSEKRTPYEQYF. DNA of the CDR3: TGTGCCAGCAGCGAGAAAAGAACACCTTACGAGCAGTACTTC.